This passage covers 27 T cell receptor beta chains from one sample sequenced in a study of post-analysis software for immune sequencing data. Findings and limits, study-wide: Among roughly five TRBV segments more frequent in patients than controls were TRBV5-6, TRBV5-1 and TRBV20-1.

Antigens of these TCRs are unknown. TCR beta libraries were prepared from cDNA with unique molecular identifiers. Each CDR3 protein is one row after TCRdb ran MiXCR on the PCR reads. The table has hundreds of thousands of distinct CDR3 sequences, roughly 27% seen once. Sequences were obtained from blood. The receptors come from a girl between 5 and 17 years old with multiple sclerosis.

The CDR3 loop is CSVGGRGAAKNIQYF. In DNA, the CDR3 is TGCAGCGTGGGGGGGCGCGGGGCGGCCAAAAACATTCAGTACTTC. The rearrangement joins TRBV29-1 to TRBJ2-4, with a weak D call TRBD2 (7 bases). This CDR3 is 15 amino acids long. Trimming removed 6 bases at V and 1 base at J, with 16 bases between. From germline, CDR1 is SQVTM and CDR2 ANQGSEA.

This clonotype appeared once. V is TRBV27 and J is TRBJ1-1, with D tentatively TRBD1 (5 bases). This CDR3 is built from 20 residues. The germline CDR1 and CDR2 sequences are MNHEY and SMNVEV (reference sequence). Trimming removed 1 base from V and 1 base from J, with 25 bases in between. The CDR3 region is CASSLYGTGPPFITNTEAFF. In DNA, the CDR3 is TGTGCCAGCAGTTTATACGGGACGGGCCCTCCTTTTATCACGAACACTGAAGCTTTCTTT.

The chain uses TRBV6-5 and TRBJ1-5; D unresolved. Germline assignment: CDR1 MNHEY and CDR2 SVGAGI. V was shortened by 0 bases and J by 10 bases, with 16 bases between the two germline ends. The CDR3 sequence is 15 residues long. The chain's CDR3 is CASSYSWSDQGPQHF. The CDR3 nucleotides read TGTGCCAGCAGTTACTCGTGGTCAGATCAAGGACCCCAGCATTTT.

The rearrangement links TRBV20-1 to TRBJ2-1; D not certain. Germline lookup yields CDR1 DFQATT and CDR2 SNEGSKA (reference sequence). The CDR3 has 16 residues. The ends were cut back, 3 bases at V and 10 bases at J, with 25 bases in the middle. The DNA for the CDR3 is TGCAGTGCTAGCGAGGATCAGGACCGCTTCTCCTACGAGCAGTTCTTC. It specifies CSASEDQDRFSYEQFF.

This clonotype was seen more than once but under ten times. The genes are TRBV5-4 and TRBJ2-1, with 11 bases fitting TRBD2. The J segment lost 8 bases and the V segment lost 0 bases, leaving 4 bases of the junction unmatched. Germline-derived CDR1 and CDR2 are SGHNT and YYREEE (reference sequence). The CDR3 is 15 amino acids. Here the CDR3 reads CASSLAGTSGHEQFF. DNA for the CDR3: TGTGCCAGCAGCTTGGCCGGGACTAGCGGCCATGAGCAGTTCTTC.

DNA of the CDR3: TGTGCCAGCAGTTATACTCTCGGGGTGGGCCAAGAGACCCAGTACTTC. Its translation is CASSYTLGVGQETQYF. The chain employs TRBV6-5 and TRBJ2-5; D perhaps matches TRBD2 (5 bases). Trimming left V 3 bases short and J 1 base short, with 15 bases between. The germline CDR1 and CDR2 sequences are MNHEY and SVGAGI. The CDR3 contains 16 residues.

V and J are TRBV6-5 and TRBJ1-2; D is undetermined. V gave up 5 bases and J gave up 9 bases, with 16 bases separating them. CDR1 and CDR2 from the germline V gene are MNHEY and SVGAGI. This CDR3 spans 13 amino acids. CDR3 in DNA: TGTGCCAGCAGTCCCCGAGAGGTTTCACGCTACACCTTC. Its translation is CASSPREVSRYTF.

This clonotype has just a few counts. J is TRBJ2-1 and V is TRBV7-2; D gene uncertain. Germline values: CDR1 SGHTA, CDR2 FQGNSA. The CDR3 length is 15 residues. The V end was cut by 1 base, the J end by 2 bases, with 9 bases between. The CDR3 sequence is CASSLVTRPYNEQFF. The CDR3 coding sequence is TGTGCCAGCAGCTTAGTGACCAGGCCCTACAATGAGCAGTTCTTC.

Regarding this clonotype: Lacking the conserved final phenylalanine or tryptophan, this CDR3 likely reflects a read error. J is TRBJ1-2 and V is TRBV5-1; 7 bases match TRBD1. This CDR3 comprises 14 residues. V trimming: 4 bases; J trimming: 8 bases; junction bases outside the gene matches: 11. Germline V lookup: CDR1 SGHRS, CDR2 YFSETQ. DNA of the CDR3: TGCGCCAGCAGCCCGTCGGGACAGAACGGCGGCTACACCGTC. This translates into CASSPSGQNGGYTV.

This clonotype was recorded a few times. The chain recombines TRBV12-3 or TRBV12-4 with TRBJ2-1; 8 bases align to TRBD2. The CDR3 is 16 amino acids. J gave up 0 bases and V 0 bases, and 1 base lay outside the gene matches. The CDR3 is CASSLARGGSYNEQFF. CDR3 nucleotides: TGTGCCAGCAGTTTAGCACGGGGGGGCTCCTACAATGAGCAGTTCTTC.

Remarks on this clonotype: One junction end does not reproduce the germline sequence, and a read error may be involved. V usage is TRBV12-3 or TRBV12-4 and J usage is TRBJ2-3, with 9 positions matching TRBD2. CDR3 length equals 16 residues. The CDR3: CASSLNIAGVADAQYF. The CDR3 DNA reads as TGTGCCAGCAGTCTAAACATAGCGGGAGTGGCAGATGCGCAGTATTTT.

The rearrangement uses TRBV7-2 and TRBJ1-5; 8 bases match TRBD1. With V trimmed by 4 bases and J by 7 bases, 9 bases remained unmatched. Germline CDR1 is SGHTA and CDR2 is FQGNSA. This CDR3 has 15 amino acids. CDR3 amino acids: CASSSLLDRGQPQHF. For the CDR3, the DNA is TGTGCCAGCAGCTCATTACTTGACAGGGGCCAGCCCCAGCATTTT.

This clonotype was observed a handful of times. This chain connects TRBV7-2 to TRBJ2-7; D ambiguous. V lost 0 bases, J lost 6 bases, and 9 bases lay in between. The CDR3 has 13 residues. CDR1 is SGHTA and CDR2 is FQGNSA in the germline V gene. DNA for the CDR3: TGTGCCAGCAGCTTAGCCCGGAGTAGCGAGCAGTACTTC. Amino acids: CASSLARSSEQYF.

The J gene is TRBJ2-1, the V gene TRBV29-1; 8 bases fit TRBD1. The germline V gene has CDR1 SQVTM and CDR2 ANQGSEA. J gave up 7 bases and V 7 bases, and 9 bases lay outside the gene matches. There are 13 residues in the CDR3. The CDR3 nucleotides are TGCAGCGGAGGGCAGGGGGCAGGGAATGAGCAGTTCTTC. Amino acids: CSGGQGAGNEQFF.

Points on this clonotype: One junction end does not reproduce the germline sequence, and a read error may be involved. The chain carries TRBV7-6 and TRBJ2-1, with TRBD1 as a possible D gene (6 bases). In germline, CDR1 is SGHVS, CDR2 FNYEAQ. This CDR3 is 12 amino acids long. The CDR3 here is CVSSLERGEQFF. The CDR3 DNA reads TGTGTCAGCAGCTTAGAAAGGGGGGAGCAGTTCTTC. Filled out from reference TRBV7-6 and TRBJ2-1, the complete variable domain reads GAGVSQSPRYKVTKRGQDVALRCDPISGHVSLYWYRQALGQGPEFLTYFNYEAQQDKSGLPNDRFSAERPEGSISTLTIQRTEQRDSAMYRCVSSLERGEQFFGPGTRLTVL.

The rearrangement links TRBV18 to TRBJ2-5; D is ambiguous. Germline values: CDR1 KGHSH, CDR2 LQKENI. Trimming removed 3 bases at V and 2 bases at J, with 13 bases between. There are 15 residues in the CDR3. The CDR3 DNA reads TGTGCCAGCTCACCCGAGGCAGGCCTTCAAGAGACCCAGTACTTC. It yields the protein CASSPEAGLQETQYF.

This clonotype was counted many times. V usage is TRBV15 and J usage is TRBJ2-1, with 8 bases lining up with TRBD2. The V gene end was trimmed by 0 bases and the J gene end by 8 bases; junction bases not matched to a gene: 9. Germline CDR1 reads LNHNV; CDR2 reads YYDKDF (reference sequence). The CDR3 loop spans 16 amino acids. The CDR3 bases are TGTGCCACCAGCAGAGATCCGAGCGGGAGCTCCTATGAGCAGTTCTTC. The encoded protein is CATSRDPSGSSYEQFF. Full variable domain (missing parts from reference TRBV15 and TRBJ2-1): DAMVIQNPRYQVTQFGKPVTLSCSQTLNHNVMYWYQQKSSQAPKLLFHYYDKDFNNEADTPDNFQSRRPNTSFCFLDIRSPGLGDTAMYLCATSRDPSGSSYEQFFGPGTRLTVL.

The chain joins TRBV7-2 to TRBJ2-1, with D uncertain. This CDR3 is 11 amino acids long. Between the trimmed V and J ends, which lost 8 bases and 4 bases, there was a span of 6 bases. The germline V gene encodes CDR1 SGHTA and CDR2 FQGNSA. This CDR3 reads CASARYNEQFF. The CDR3 DNA follows: TGTGCCAGCGCTCGGTACAATGAGCAGTTCTTC.

This chain connects TRBV11-2 to TRBJ2-4; TRBD2 agrees at 10 bases. The J call may be incorrect, as the DNA end agrees better with TRBJ2-7. The CDR3 contains 15 residues. CDR1 and CDR2 (germline): SGHAT, FQNNGV. CDR3 DNA sequence: TGTGCCAGCAGTTCAACACTAGCGGGAAACTACGAGCAGTACTTC. This translates into CASSSTLAGNYEQYF.

V usage is TRBV7-2 and J usage is TRBJ2-1; 8 bases agree with TRBD1. From germline, CDR1 is SGHTA and CDR2 FQGNSA. V shed 6 bases and J 7 bases; nucleotides not matched to a gene: 5. This CDR3 contains 13 residues. CDR3 nucleotide sequence: TGTGCCAGCAGAGGGCAGGGGGCGAATGAGCAGTTCTTC. This gives the protein CASRGQGANEQFF. Looking up the rest from reference TRBV7-2 and TRBJ2-1 gives the full variable domain: GAGVSQSPSNKVTEKGKDVELRCDPISGHTALYWYRQSLGQGLEFLIYFQGNSAPDKSGLPSDRFSAERTGGSVSTLTIQRTQQEDSAVYLCASRGQGANEQFFGPGTRLTVL.

Comment on this clonotype: A much larger clone sits a single nucleotide away, making a read error possible. The J gene is TRBJ2-4, the V gene TRBV29-1; D possibly corresponds to TRBD2 (6 bases). Germline V CDR1 and CDR2: SQVTM, ANQGSEA. V dropped 7 bases and J dropped 9 bases, with 28 bases sitting between them. This CDR3 spans 16 amino acids. The chain's CDR3 is CSDSMTTPGLGGIQYF. In DNA form, the CDR3 reads TGCAGCGACTCTATGACGACACCGGGTTTGGGGGGCATTCAGTACTTC.

This clonotype was observed at least ten times. V gene TRBV29-1 combines with J gene TRBJ1-2; D call uncertain. Trimming shortened V by 4 bases and J by 2 bases, and 8 bases separated the two germline ends. The CDR3 loop spans 12 amino acids. Per germline, CDR1 SQVTM and CDR2 ANQGSEA. CDR3 nucleotide sequence: TGCAGCGTTGGGGGTGGCAACTATGGCTACACCTTC. It is translated as CSVGGGNYGYTF.

There are a few counts of this clonotype. The rearrangement uses TRBV3-1 and TRBJ2-1, with TRBD2 identical over 8 bases. The length of the CDR3 is 15 residues. CDR1 and CDR2 from the germline V gene are LGHDT and YNNKEL (reference sequence). With V trimmed by 3 bases and J by 2 bases, 3 bases remained unmatched. The DNA for the CDR3 is TGTGCCAGCAGCCACGAAGCGGGGGCCTACAATGAGCAGTTCTTC. Translated, it gives CASSHEAGAYNEQFF.

V gene TRBV28 combines with J gene TRBJ1-1, with D uncertain. CDR1 is MDHEN and CDR2 is SYDVKM in the germline V gene. Trimming stripped 2 bases from V and 6 bases from J, with 7 bases between. The CDR3 spans 12 residues. CDR3 protein: CASSLPQSEAFF. For the CDR3, the DNA is TGTGCCAGCAGTTTACCTCAATCTGAAGCTTTCTTT.

As concerns this clonotype: Its ends do not fully match the called genes, so a read error is possible. This chain links TRBV9 with TRBJ2-1; possibly TRBD2 for D (6 bases). Germline V gene data show CDR1 as SGDLS and CDR2 as YYNGEE. The CDR3 length is 14 residues. The CDR3 sequence is CAGSVGGVGDEQFF. The DNA for the CDR3 is TGTGCCGGCAGCGTAGGAGGGGTCGGGGATGAGCAGTTCTTC.

In this sample, this clonotype turned up a few times. The chain uses TRBV7-2 and TRBJ1-1, with TRBD1 as a possible D gene (5 bases). Trimming cost V 4 bases and J 4 bases, with 16 bases left between them. Germline V gives CDR1 SGHTA, CDR2 FQGNSA. This CDR3 is built from 15 residues. As DNA, the CDR3 is TGTGCCAGCAGCTCCACCCAGGGAGTGGGCACTGAAGCTTTCTTT. This gives the protein CASSSTQGVGTEAFF.

The table lists this clonotype with a few counts. The chain couples TRBV6-2 or TRBV6-3 to TRBJ2-7; the D gene is possibly TRBD2 (5 bases). V shed 5 bases and J shed 0 bases, with 14 bases lying between them. The CDR3 is made up of 15 amino acids. The germline gives CDR1 MNHEY, CDR2 SVGEGT. CDR3 region: CASSPFRDGSYEQYF. The CDR3 region has the DNA TGTGCCAGCAGTCCCTTTCGGGATGGCTCCTACGAGCAGTACTTC.